The next 31 T cell receptor beta chains were all read from a single sample in a study of T cells in Graves' hyperthyroidism and ophthalmopathy (dated by TCRdb to the late 2010s). Libraries were built with multiplex PCR. Instrument on record: Illumina HiSeq 2000. Amplification of TCR beta CDR3 regions was carried out from RNA transcripts. A first-round RT-PCR of the TCR CDR3 used the HTBI primer set with the Qiagen OneStep RT-PCR kit. Clones were called with MiXCR by TCRdb after fastp trimmed the public reads at Q25, and only in-frame beta chains were retained. For every CDR3 protein sequence, its rows merge into one entry that carries the most common genes and DNA. This sample has 210,000 or so distinct CDR3 sequences in its table, and over 15% of those were observed once. The biggest ten clones account for roughly 53% of the sample. Sequenced sample: blood. Receptors were obtained from a man in his fifties or sixties with Graves' hyperthyroidism.

This clonotype was detected a few times. J is TRBJ2-3 and V is TRBV29-1, with D possibly matching TRBD1 (6 bases). Trimming removed 7 bases at V and 1 base at J, with 15 bases between. The CDR3 has 14 amino acids. Germline V gene sequence: CDR1 SQVTM, CDR2 ANQGSEA. In nucleotides, the CDR3 is TGCAGCGCCTGTCCGGCAGGGGGCACAGATACGCAGTATTTT. Residues: CSACPAGGTDTQYF.

This clonotype was found many times. V is TRBV15 and J is TRBJ2-7; D is unclear. This CDR3 has 15 amino acids. Trimming left V 1 base short and J 5 bases short, with 15 bases between. Germline CDR1 is LNHNV and CDR2 is YYDKDF (reference sequence). In DNA form, the CDR3 reads TGTGCCACCAGCAGAGTTTATCAGACTTCCAACGAGCAGTACTTC. Translated: CATSRVYQTSNEQYF.

This clonotype was observed at least ten times. This rearrangement joins TRBV11-2 to TRBJ2-7, with TRBD2 identical over 13 bases. This CDR3 is 16 amino acids long. The V gene's germline CDR1 is SGHAT and CDR2 FQNNGV. The J segment lost 4 bases and the V segment lost 7 bases, leaving 10 bases of the junction unmatched. The chain's CDR3 is CASTEKRTSGSYEQYF. The CDR3 DNA reads as TGTGCCAGCACCGAAAAACGGACTAGCGGGAGTTACGAGCAGTACTTC.

Many counts were recorded for this clonotype. V usage is TRBV11-3 and J usage is TRBJ2-5; TRBD1 aligns across 7 bases. Germline V lookup: CDR1 SGHNT, CDR2 YENEEA. This CDR3 region has 14 residues. The trim removed 2 bases at V and 2 bases at J, leaving 2 bases unmatched. CDR3 residues: CASSLPTGQETQYF. The CDR3 DNA is TGTGCCAGCAGCTTACCGACAGGGCAAGAGACCCAGTACTTC.

This sequence joins TRBV28 and TRBJ2-5; 9 nucleotides line up with TRBD1. J gave up 4 bases and V 6 bases, and 6 bases lay outside the gene matches. The CDR3 sequence is 14 residues long. Germline values: CDR1 MDHEN, CDR2 SYDVKM. Here the CDR3 reads CASSWDRDGETQYF. The DNA for the CDR3 is TGTGCCAGCAGCTGGGACAGGGACGGAGAGACCCAGTACTTC.

In its sample, this clonotype was seen many times. The rearrangement uses TRBV6-1 and TRBJ2-7; 7 bases align to TRBD1. The trim removed 5 bases at V and 3 bases at J, leaving 4 bases unmatched. The CDR3 consists of 13 residues. Germline V gene lookup returns CDR1 MNHNS and CDR2 SASEGT. The CDR3 reads CASSRTGSYEQYF. CDR3 in DNA: TGTGCCAGCAGTCGGACAGGAAGCTACGAGCAGTACTTC.

This clonotype was found a few times. The chain combines TRBV4-1 with TRBJ2-4; a weak D match, TRBD2 (6 bases). Deletions cut 1 base from V and 2 bases from J, with 15 bases between. The germline CDR1 and CDR2 sequences are MGHRA and YSYEKL. The CDR3 totals 17 residues. CDR3 protein: CASSQGLAGRTKNIQYF. The CDR3 nucleotides are TGCGCCAGCAGCCAAGGGTTAGCAGGGAGGACCAAAAACATTCAGTACTTC.

This clonotype has at least ten counts. The chain employs TRBV11-3 and TRBJ2-5; 10 nucleotides align to TRBD1. This CDR3 comprises 13 residues. Trimming cost V 5 bases and J 11 bases; bases outside gene matches: 8. The germline CDR1 and CDR2 sequences are SGHNT and YENEEA. CDR3 in DNA: TGTGCCAGCAGCCTCGGGACAGGGGCCGTTCAGTACTTC. This gives the protein CASSLGTGAVQYF. Supplemented by reference TRBV11-3 and TRBJ2-5, the full variable domain reads EAGVVQSPRYKIIEKKQPVAFWCNPISGHNTLYWYLQNLGQGPELLIRYENEEAVDDSQLPKDRFSAERLKGVDSTLKIQPAELGDSAVYLCASSLGTGAVQYFGPGTRLLVL.

Only a few counts were recorded for this clonotype. The rearrangement joins TRBV3-1 to TRBJ2-2; D is unresolved. The germline CDR1 and CDR2 sequences are LGHDT and YNNKEL (reference sequence). The CDR3 is 13 amino acids. V was trimmed by 4 bases and J by 5 bases, leaving 8 bases between them. The CDR3 here is CASSLTRTGELFF. CDR3 sequence (DNA): TGTGCCAGCAGCCTGACAAGGACCGGGGAGCTGTTTTTT.

This clonotype showed up many times. This chain connects TRBV29-1 to TRBJ2-3; D gene ambiguous. There are 12 residues in the CDR3. Trimming removed 2 bases at V and 3 bases at J, with 6 bases between. Germline assignment: CDR1 SQVTM and CDR2 ANQGSEA. The CDR3 coding sequence is TGCAGCGTTGAAAGTCTTACAGATACGCAGTATTTT. Translation gives CSVESLTDTQYF.

About this clonotype itself: This sequence may be a read error, since a much larger clone differs from it by one base. The chain uses TRBV28 and TRBJ2-1, with D hard to call. The germline V and J ends were trimmed by 3 bases and 4 bases, with 10 bases remaining between them. Per germline, CDR1 MDHEN and CDR2 SYDVKM. CDR3 size: 14 residues. CDR3 loop: CASSFSRLYNEQFF. Here the CDR3 DNA reads TGTGCCAGCAGTTTCTCGCGACTGTACAATGAGCAGTTCTTC.

This clonotype was found a few times. The CDR3 coding sequence is TGTGCCAGCAGTTATCAGGGAGGGTCTGTCTACGAGCAGTACTTC. Protein product: CASSYQGGSVYEQYF. The V call is TRBV27, the J call TRBJ2-7; the match to TRBD2 covers 7 bases. Trimming took 4 bases from V and 3 from J; bases not matched to a gene: 9. Germline V gene sequence: CDR1 MNHEY, CDR2 SMNVEV (reference sequence). The CDR3 totals 15 residues.

This clonotype has more than one count but fewer than ten. The V call is TRBV24-1, the J call TRBJ2-2; D perhaps matches TRBD2 (6 bases). Trimming left V 1 base short and J 7 bases short, with 9 bases between. Germline CDR1 and CDR2: KGHDR and SFDVKD. CDR3 length: 14 amino acids. The CDR3, as DNA: TGTGCCACCAGTGATTTAGGGAGGAGCGGGGAGCTGTTTTTT. It codes for CATSDLGRSGELFF.

The V and J genes are TRBV6-1 and TRBJ2-1, with D possibly matching TRBD2 (7 bases). This CDR3 is built from 15 residues. The germline gives CDR1 MNHNS, CDR2 SASEGT. V lost 2 bases, J lost 7 bases, and 15 bases lay in between. CDR3 DNA sequence: TGTGCCAGCAGTGAAATAGGGGGGGCTCGGAATGAGCAGTTCTTC. It yields the protein CASSEIGGARNEQFF.

This clonotype was counted at least ten times. V and J are TRBV29-1 and TRBJ1-1; possible D gene TRBD1, 6 bases. The ends were cut back, 4 bases at V and 4 bases at J, with 16 bases in the middle. In germline, CDR1 is SQVTM, CDR2 ANQGSEA. CDR3 length: 14 residues. This CDR3 reads CSVVGQGWITEAFF. The CDR3 nucleotides are TGCAGCGTTGTGGGCCAGGGGTGGATCACTGAAGCTTTCTTT. The full variable domain, in which reference TRBV29-1 and TRBJ1-1 provide the parts outside the CDR3, is SAVISQKPSRDICQRGTSLTIQCQVDSQVTMMFWYRQQPGQSLTLIATANQGSEATYESGFVIDKFPISRPNLTFSTLTVSNMSPEDSSIYLCSVVGQGWITEAFFGQGTRLTVV.

Many counts were recorded for this clonotype. The gene calls are TRBV2 and TRBJ2-1; 12 nucleotides line up with TRBD2. Trimming removed 4 bases from V and 8 bases from J; junction bases left unmatched: 6. The CDR3 extends over 15 amino acids. Germline CDR1 SNHLY, CDR2 FYNNEI. The CDR3 sequence: CASSGLAGVGDEQFF. CDR3 nucleotides: TGTGCCAGCAGTGGACTAGCGGGAGTAGGTGATGAGCAGTTCTTC.

V is TRBV11-2 and J is TRBJ1-4, with D tentatively TRBD1 (5 bases). This CDR3 comprises 16 residues. Germline CDR1 reads SGHAT; CDR2 reads FQNNGV. Trimming took off 1 base at V and 9 bases at J, with 18 bases between the two ends. CDR3 sequence: CASSLGVRDRRKKLFF. The CDR3 DNA follows: TGTGCCAGCAGCTTAGGAGTGAGGGACCGCAGGAAAAAACTGTTTTTT.

This clonotype turned up a few times. The chain carries TRBV6-1 and TRBJ2-3; D gene ambiguous. The V gene lost 4 bases and the J gene lost 6 bases, with 11 bases spanning the gap. The V gene's germline CDR1 is MNHNS and CDR2 SASEGT. This CDR3 has 13 amino acids. This chain's CDR3 is CASSGLTRDTQYF. CDR3 sequence (DNA): TGTGCCAGCAGTGGACTGACGAGGGATACGCAGTATTTT.

This clonotype was recorded at least ten times. This CDR3 reads CASRTQGSMDEQFF. CDR3 in DNA: TGTGCCAGTCGGACACAGGGTAGCATGGATGAGCAGTTCTTC. The gene calls are TRBV6-1 and TRBJ2-1; maybe TRBD1 (6 bases). Trimming left V 9 bases short and J 8 bases short, with 20 bases between. CDR3 length equals 14 residues. From germline, CDR1 is MNHNS and CDR2 SASEGT.

This clonotype occurred many times. The J gene is TRBJ1-1, the V gene TRBV28, with unresolved D. The CDR3 runs 14 residues. Germline values: CDR1 MDHEN, CDR2 SYDVKM. The V end lost 6 bases, the J end lost 4 bases, and 15 bases lay between the germline ends. CDR3: CASRTALGGTEAFF. Here the CDR3 DNA reads TGTGCCAGCAGGACCGCCCTGGGAGGCACTGAAGCTTTCTTT.

Many counts were recorded for this clonotype. The chain is built from TRBV27 and TRBJ2-1; TRBD2 is a possible D gene (6 bases). The germline V gene encodes CDR1 MNHEY and CDR2 SMNVEV (reference sequence). The length of the CDR3 is 15 residues. The V end was cut by 5 bases, the J end by 10 bases, with 21 bases between. This chain's CDR3 is CASSISGLRVTEQFF. In nucleotides, the CDR3 is TGTGCCAGCAGTATCAGTGGACTACGGGTGACGGAGCAGTTCTTC.

This sequence joins TRBV27 and TRBJ2-7, with a tentative D call TRBD1 (6 bases). Trimming pared 5 bases from V and 3 bases from J, leaving 14 bases between. The CDR3 is made up of 14 amino acids. Germline V gene data show CDR1 as MNHEY and CDR2 as SMNVEV (reference sequence). The CDR3 loop reads CASSASGQLYEQYF. CDR3 nucleotide sequence: TGTGCCAGCAGTGCCTCGGGACAACTCTACGAGCAGTACTTC.

This clonotype was recorded many times. The CDR3 bases are TGTGCCAGCAGTCGGGAGACAGGACCGAACACTGAAGCTTTCTTT. Translating it yields CASSRETGPNTEAFF. The chain employs TRBV2 and TRBJ1-1, with D tentatively TRBD1 (6 bases). This CDR3 region has 15 residues. The germline V gene encodes CDR1 SNHLY and CDR2 FYNNEI. V lost 5 bases and J lost 1, with 14 bases in between.

CDR3 DNA: TGTGCCAGCAGCTTAGAAGTGTCCGGGGAGCTGTTTTTT. It is translated as CASSLEVSGELFF. The chain carries TRBV7-9 and TRBJ2-2; D is unresolved. CDR3 size: 13 residues. Germline CDR1 reads SEHNR; CDR2 reads FQNEAQ (reference sequence). Trimming stripped 1 base from V and 6 bases from J, with 6 bases between.

The chain couples TRBV6-4 to TRBJ1-2; the D gene is possibly TRBD1 (6 bases). V lost 2 bases, J lost 4 bases, and 11 bases lay in between. The length of the CDR3 is 14 residues. Per the germline V gene, CDR1 is MRHNA and CDR2 is SNTAGT. CDR3 protein: CASSDGQPGYGYTF. The CDR3 DNA sequence: TGTGCCAGCAGTGACGGACAGCCCGGCTATGGCTACACCTTC.

V is TRBV20-1 and J is TRBJ2-2, with 7 bases aligning to TRBD2. The CDR3 length is 16 residues. J lost 3 bases, V lost 2 bases, and 9 bases had no gene match. From germline, CDR1 is DFQATT and CDR2 SNEGSKA (reference sequence). The CDR3 loop reads CSARNPGRGYTGELFF. The CDR3 DNA reads TGCAGTGCTAGAAACCCGGGGAGGGGATACACCGGGGAGCTGTTTTTT.

This clonotype was detected ten times or more. The chain recombines TRBV7-2 with TRBJ2-5; tentative D call: TRBD2 (5 bases). The V end lost 6 bases, the J end lost 5 bases, and 16 bases lay between the germline ends. CDR1 and CDR2 from the germline V gene are SGHTA and FQGNSA. The CDR3 length is 14 residues. CDR3 region: CASSPAGMGETQYF. In nucleotides, the CDR3 is TGTGCCAGCAGTCCCGCCGGGATGGGGGAGACCCAGTACTTC.

This clonotype was counted only a few times. This chain connects TRBV7-9 to TRBJ2-2; TRBD1 is a possible D gene (6 bases). Germline values: CDR1 SEHNR, CDR2 FQNEAQ (reference sequence). Trimming stripped 3 bases from V and 8 bases from J, with 13 bases between. The CDR3 has 14 residues. The CDR3 DNA is TGTGCCAGCAGCTTGGCGGCCAGGGGAGGGGAGCTGTTTTTT. Protein sequence: CASSLAARGGELFF.

This clonotype was seen only once. The junction shows a germline mismatch at one end, possibly a read error. The genes are TRBV6-2 or TRBV6-3 and TRBJ2-1; 8 positions agree with TRBD2. Germline loops: CDR1 MNHEY, CDR2 SVGEGT. CDR3 size: 15 residues. Here the CDR3 reads CVSSRTGTRWNEQFF. Here the CDR3 DNA reads TGTGTCAGCAGTCGAACCGGGACTAGATGGAATGAGCAGTTCTTC.

This clonotype has just a few counts. The rearrangement joins TRBV29-1 to TRBJ1-3; 9 nucleotides match TRBD1. The junction had 11 bases not matched to a gene; V was cut back by 5 bases and J by 6 bases. The CDR3 has 15 amino acids. Per the germline V gene, CDR1 is SQVTM and CDR2 is ANQGSEA. As DNA, the CDR3 is TGCAGCGTTTTTACCGGGACAGGGTTTCCAAACACCATATATTTT. Translating gives CSVFTGTGFPNTIYF.

This clonotype was picked up a small number of times. The V and J genes are TRBV7-9 and TRBJ1-1, with D perhaps matching TRBD1 (6 bases). V lost 7 bases to trimming and J lost 2 bases, with 14 bases between them. Germline values: CDR1 SEHNR, CDR2 FQNEAQ (reference sequence). CDR3 length: 14 residues. The CDR3 loop reads CASTLTGGNTEAFF. In nucleotides, the CDR3 is TGTGCCAGCACCTTGACAGGAGGTAACACTGAAGCTTTCTTT.